This T cell receptor (beta chain) was profiled in a study of human T cells and chemical hapten exposure. Notes on the study in general: Large CDR3 similarity clusters arose significantly more often from expanded TCRs than from controls.

TCRdb redid the calling of the RACE reads with MiXCR, one entry per CDR3 protein. The sample records some 70,000 distinct CDR3 sequences, about 10% being singletons. Germline-derived CDR1 and CDR2 are SGHTA and FQGNSA. CDR3 length: 14 amino acids. The ends were cut back, 6 bases at V and 1 base at J, with 11 bases in the middle. Time point indicated: pre-sensitization, week 0. Noted treatment: therapeutic diphenylcyclopropenone sensitization with weekly scalp DPC. The study extracted total RNA from unfractionated whole blood. The table lists this clonotype with a few counts. No antigen is known for it. The gene calls are TRBV7-2 and TRBJ2-3, with D possibly matching TRBD2 (5 bases). The sequence was collected from a woman in her forties or fifties with alopecia areata. Some clones in this sample may be carry-over from other donors' samples. The specimen was whole blood, collected in connection with sensitization to the hapten diphenylcyclopropenone (DPC). The CDR3 sequence is CASSLDYRTDTQYF. The CDR3, as DNA: TGTGCCAGCAGTCTCGACTACCGCACAGATACGCAGTATTTT.